This T cell receptor (beta chain) was captured by sequencing in a study of blood T cell repertoires in COVID-19. Study-level background: Donors in the United States, Italy and Spain gave samples during acute or convalescent COVID-19.

Authors' methods: Reference gene primers were amplified, and this amplification served to estimate nucleated cell counts. TCRdb's copy holds only in-frame clones and misses some; the assay was immunoSEQ multiplex PCR. Clone size and V and J calls were adopted from that table, with D and trimming inferred from the DNA. The data hold 350,000 to 450,000 clones, with roughly 86% observed a single time. Germline CDR1 SGHKS, CDR2 YYEKEE (reference sequence). This CDR3 is 13 amino acids long. V dropped 1 base and J dropped 5 bases, with 7 bases sitting between them. Living in about two dozen US areas, the participants were between 18 and 89 years of age.

The source of this sequence is a man in his forties or fifties in a cohort exposed to, infected with or recovered from COVID-19 (not recorded which). The genes are TRBV5-5 and TRBJ2-4, with D hard to call. The material sequenced was PBMCs or T cells enriched from blood (not recorded which). CDR3 DNA: TGTGCCAGCAGCTTGCCGGTCCAAAACATTCAGTACTTC. This translates into CASSLPVQNIQYF. Full variable domain (rest looked up from reference TRBV5-5 and TRBJ2-4): DAGVTQSPTHLIKTRGQQVTLRCSPISGHKSVSWYQQVLGQGPQFIFQYYEKEERGRGNFPDRFSARQFPNYSSELNVNALLLGDSALYLCASSLPVQNIQYFGAGTRLSVL.